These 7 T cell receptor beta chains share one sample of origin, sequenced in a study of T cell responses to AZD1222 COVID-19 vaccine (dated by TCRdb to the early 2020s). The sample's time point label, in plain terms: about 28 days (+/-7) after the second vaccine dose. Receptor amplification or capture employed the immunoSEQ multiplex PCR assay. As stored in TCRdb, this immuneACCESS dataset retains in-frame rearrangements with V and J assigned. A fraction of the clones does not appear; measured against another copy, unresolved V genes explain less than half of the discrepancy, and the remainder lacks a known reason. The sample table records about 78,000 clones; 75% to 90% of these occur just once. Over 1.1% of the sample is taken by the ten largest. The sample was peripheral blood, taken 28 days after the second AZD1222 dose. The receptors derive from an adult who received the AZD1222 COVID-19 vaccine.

Here the CDR3 DNA reads TGTGCCTGGAGTGCGGGACTAGCGGGAGCTAGCACAGATACGCAGTATTTT. Protein: CAWSAGLAGASTDTQYF. V and J are TRBV30 and TRBJ2-3; 14 nucleotides agree with TRBD2. Germline-derived CDR1 and CDR2 are GTSNPN and SVGIG (reference sequence). The trim removed 1 base at V and 0 bases at J, leaving 3 bases unmatched. The CDR3 loop spans 17 amino acids.

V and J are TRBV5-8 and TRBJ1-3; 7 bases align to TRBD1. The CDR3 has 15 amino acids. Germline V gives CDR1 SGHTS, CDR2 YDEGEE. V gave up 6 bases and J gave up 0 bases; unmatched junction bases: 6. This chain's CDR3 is CASINRDSSGNTIYF. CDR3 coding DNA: TGTGCCAGCATCAACCGGGACAGCTCTGGAAACACCATATATTTT.

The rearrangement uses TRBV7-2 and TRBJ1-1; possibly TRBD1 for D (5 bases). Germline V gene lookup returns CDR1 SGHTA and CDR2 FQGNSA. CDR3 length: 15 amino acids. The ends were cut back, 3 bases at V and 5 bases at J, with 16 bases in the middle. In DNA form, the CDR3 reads TGTGCCAGCAGCTTGGGGGAAAACTGGGGGACTGAAGCTTTCTTT. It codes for CASSLGENWGTEAFF.

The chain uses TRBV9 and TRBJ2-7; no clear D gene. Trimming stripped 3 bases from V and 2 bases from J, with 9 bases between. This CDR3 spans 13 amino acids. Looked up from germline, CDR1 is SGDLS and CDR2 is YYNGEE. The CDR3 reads CASSAADTYEQYF. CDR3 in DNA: TGTGCCAGCAGCGCTGCAGACACCTACGAGCAGTACTTC. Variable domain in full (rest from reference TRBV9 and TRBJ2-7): DSGVTQTPKHLITATGQRVTLRCSPRSGDLSVYWYQQSLDQGLQFLIQYYNGEERAKGNILERFSAQQFPDLHSELNLSSLELGDSALYFCASSAADTYEQYFGPGTRLTVT.

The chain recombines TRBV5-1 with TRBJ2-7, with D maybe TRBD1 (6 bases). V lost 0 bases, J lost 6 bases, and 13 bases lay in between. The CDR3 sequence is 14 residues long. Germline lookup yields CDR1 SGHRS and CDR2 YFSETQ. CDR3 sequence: CASSLARAGAEQYF. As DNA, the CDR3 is TGCGCCAGCAGCTTGGCCAGGGCAGGGGCCGAGCAGTACTTC.

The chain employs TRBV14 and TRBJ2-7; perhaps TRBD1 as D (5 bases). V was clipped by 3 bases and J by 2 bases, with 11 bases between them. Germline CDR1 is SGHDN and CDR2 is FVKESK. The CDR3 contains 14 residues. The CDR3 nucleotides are TGTGCCAGCAGCCATTCTCAGGGAACCTACGAGCAGTACTTC. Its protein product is CASSHSQGTYEQYF.

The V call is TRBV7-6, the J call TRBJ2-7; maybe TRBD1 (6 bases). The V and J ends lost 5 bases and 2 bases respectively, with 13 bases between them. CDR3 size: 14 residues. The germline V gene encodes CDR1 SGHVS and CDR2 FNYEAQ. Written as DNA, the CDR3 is TGTGCCAGCAGCGCACCCGGGACACCCTACGAGCAGTACTTC. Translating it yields CASSAPGTPYEQYF. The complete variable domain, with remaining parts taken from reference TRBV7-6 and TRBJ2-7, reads GAGVSQSPRYKVTKRGQDVALRCDPISGHVSLYWYRQALGQGPEFLTYFNYEAQQDKSGLPNDRFSAERPEGSISTLTIQRTEQRDSAMYRCASSAPGTPYEQYFGPGTRLTVT.